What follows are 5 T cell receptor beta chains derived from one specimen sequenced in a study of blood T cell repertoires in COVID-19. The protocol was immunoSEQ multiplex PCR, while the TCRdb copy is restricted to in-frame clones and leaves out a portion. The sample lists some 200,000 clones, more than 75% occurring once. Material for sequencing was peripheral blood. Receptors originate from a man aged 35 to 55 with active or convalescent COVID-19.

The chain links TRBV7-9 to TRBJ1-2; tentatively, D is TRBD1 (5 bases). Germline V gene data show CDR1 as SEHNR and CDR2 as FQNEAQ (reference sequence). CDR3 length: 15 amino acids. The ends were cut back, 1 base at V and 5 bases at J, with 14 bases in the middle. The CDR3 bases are TGTGCCAGCAGCTTAGTGGCCGCGGGGGAGTATGGCTACACCTTC. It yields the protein CASSLVAAGEYGYTF.

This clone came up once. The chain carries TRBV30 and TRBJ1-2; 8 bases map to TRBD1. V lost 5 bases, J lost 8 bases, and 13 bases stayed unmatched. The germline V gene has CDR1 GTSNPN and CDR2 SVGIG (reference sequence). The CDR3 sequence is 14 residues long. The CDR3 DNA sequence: TGTGCCTGGGCCCTACTGGGTGGGGACAGGGGCTACACCTTC. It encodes CAWALLGGDRGYTF.

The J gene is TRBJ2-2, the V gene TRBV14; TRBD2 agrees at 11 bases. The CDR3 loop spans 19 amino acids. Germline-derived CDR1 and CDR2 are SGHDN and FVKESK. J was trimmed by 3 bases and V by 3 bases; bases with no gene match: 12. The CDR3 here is CASSQIKPGLADYTGELFF. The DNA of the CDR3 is TGTGCCAGCAGCCAGATTAAACCGGGACTAGCGGACTACACCGGGGAGCTGTTTTTT.

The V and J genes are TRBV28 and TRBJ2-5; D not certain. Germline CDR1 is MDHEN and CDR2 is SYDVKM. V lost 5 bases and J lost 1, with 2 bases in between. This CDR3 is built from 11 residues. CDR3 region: CASSLQETQYF. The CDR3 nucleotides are TGTGCCAGCAGTCTCCAAGAGACCCAGTACTTC.

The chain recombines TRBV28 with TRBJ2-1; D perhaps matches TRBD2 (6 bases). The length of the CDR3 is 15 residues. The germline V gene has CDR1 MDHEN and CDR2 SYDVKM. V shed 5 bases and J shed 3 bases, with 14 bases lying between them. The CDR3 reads CASSIPRGIYNEQFF. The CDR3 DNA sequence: TGTGCCAGCAGTATCCCTCGCGGGATCTACAATGAGCAGTTCTTC.